Below, one T cell receptor beta chain is given with its context. Its specific antigen is unknown. No clone much larger than this one lies a single base away; base qualities are absent. TCRbeta CDR3 regions were amplified from genomic DNA by means of the immunoSEQ Assay, a bias-controlled multiplex PCR. As for the authors' bioinformatics: Within the assay, amplification of reference gene primers was used to estimate how many nucleated cells each sample contained. Sequence reads were collapsed and filtered to measure the absolute abundance of every unique TCRbeta CDR3 rearrangement. For each sample, productive Simpson clonality was calculated as the square root of Simpson's diversity index across productive rearrangements. TCRdb took over this immuneACCESS table, retaining in-frame rearrangements with V and J assigned. Such tables are incomplete; in checked studies, under half of the missing clones stem from an unresolved V gene, and the remainder is unexplained. The V and J calls and clone size come from that table; D and trimming were worked out from the DNA. Within this sample are fewer than 120,000 clones, with nearly 90% of them counted one time only. Around 5.1% of the sample rests with the top ten.

The sample originates from a study of blood T cell repertoires in COVID-19 (dated by TCRdb to 2020 to 2022). At the level of the whole study: The collaborator samples originated in the United States, Italy and Spain and spanned the acute and convalescent phases of COVID-19. The material from the prospective study consisted of cDNA or gDNA derived from T cells, B-cell-depleted T cells, or PBMCs. The dataset comprised deeply sampled blood TCRbeta repertoires from subjects exposed to, actively infected with, or recovered from COVID-19. The repertoires were made available in a free public database intended to serve as a resource for research on the immune response to SARS-CoV-2. The samples were drawn from two sources: the first 160 participants of the ongoing ImmuneRACE study, and over 950 subjects contributed by 6 global collaborators. The sample metadata nearly always contained a de-identified subject ID, COVID-19 status, age in years and sex. Where available, HLA class I and class II types were obtained from metadata supplied by the sample provider rather than from assay-based typing.

On the study overall, not on this receptor specifically: How much clinical and demographic metadata was included differed by source and by participant, and the metadata was provided uncurated.

Each collaborating institution followed its own protocols to collect whole blood in K2EDTA tubes. For TCRbeta analysis, collaborators shipped samples as frozen whole blood, isolated PBMCs, or DNA extracted from either of those sample types. Including cysteine and phenylalanine, the CDR3 has 16 amino acids. The entry retains the CDR3 DNA only, 48 bases that are in frame from base 1. CDR1 and CDR2, per the germline V gene, are SGHNT and YENEEA. Clipping removes 6 bases from V and 0 bases from J, with 9 as the unmatched junction base count. The chain uses TRBV11-3 and TRBJ1-2, and 8 bases in between align with TRBD1. The TCR sequence derives from a human donor in a cohort sampled during active COVID-19. Material: peripheral blood. In nucleotide form, the sequence is TGTGCCAGCAGTAGACAGGGGAAGTTAGCTAACTATGGCTACACCTTC. The translation is CASSRQGKLANYGYTF.